The source of this T cell receptor (beta chain) is a study of control samples from healthy donors and cancer patients. V was trimmed by 5 bases and J by 0 bases, leaving 10 bases between them. This CDR3 has 15 residues. The germline gives CDR1 LNHDA, CDR2 SQIVND (reference sequence). This clone was observed once. Profiling relied on immunoSEQ multiplex PCR, and the TCRdb table lists in-frame clones only, not all of them. Altogether around 190,000 clones are present, around 90% being singletons, with the ten largest covering more than 1.3%. The V gene is TRBV19, the J gene TRBJ2-2; D not resolved. The TCR sequence derives from a woman aged 50 to 60 in good health. Sequencing used blood. The DNA of the CDR3 is TGTGCCAGTAGTCTCCTGGTAGCGAACACCGGGGAGCTGTTTTTT. Its translation: CASSLLVANTGELFF.